This T cell receptor beta chain was documented in a study of blood T cell repertoires in COVID-19. CDR3 size: 17 residues. V was clipped by 4 bases and J by 2 bases; unmatched bases: 8. Germline-derived CDR1 and CDR2 are SGDLS and YYNGEE. Profiling relied on immunoSEQ multiplex PCR, and the TCRdb table lists in-frame clones only, not all of them. Here the sample spans around 340,000 clones, approximately 83% being singletons. The receptor's source is a woman in her thirties or forties with acute COVID-19. The chain employs TRBV9 and TRBJ2-2; 10 positions match TRBD2. Source material: PBMCs or T cells enriched from blood (not recorded which). CDR3 nucleotides: TGTGCCAGCAGCCACAGCAGGACTAGCGGAAACACCGGGGAGCTGTTTTTT. Its translation: CASSHSRTSGNTGELFF.